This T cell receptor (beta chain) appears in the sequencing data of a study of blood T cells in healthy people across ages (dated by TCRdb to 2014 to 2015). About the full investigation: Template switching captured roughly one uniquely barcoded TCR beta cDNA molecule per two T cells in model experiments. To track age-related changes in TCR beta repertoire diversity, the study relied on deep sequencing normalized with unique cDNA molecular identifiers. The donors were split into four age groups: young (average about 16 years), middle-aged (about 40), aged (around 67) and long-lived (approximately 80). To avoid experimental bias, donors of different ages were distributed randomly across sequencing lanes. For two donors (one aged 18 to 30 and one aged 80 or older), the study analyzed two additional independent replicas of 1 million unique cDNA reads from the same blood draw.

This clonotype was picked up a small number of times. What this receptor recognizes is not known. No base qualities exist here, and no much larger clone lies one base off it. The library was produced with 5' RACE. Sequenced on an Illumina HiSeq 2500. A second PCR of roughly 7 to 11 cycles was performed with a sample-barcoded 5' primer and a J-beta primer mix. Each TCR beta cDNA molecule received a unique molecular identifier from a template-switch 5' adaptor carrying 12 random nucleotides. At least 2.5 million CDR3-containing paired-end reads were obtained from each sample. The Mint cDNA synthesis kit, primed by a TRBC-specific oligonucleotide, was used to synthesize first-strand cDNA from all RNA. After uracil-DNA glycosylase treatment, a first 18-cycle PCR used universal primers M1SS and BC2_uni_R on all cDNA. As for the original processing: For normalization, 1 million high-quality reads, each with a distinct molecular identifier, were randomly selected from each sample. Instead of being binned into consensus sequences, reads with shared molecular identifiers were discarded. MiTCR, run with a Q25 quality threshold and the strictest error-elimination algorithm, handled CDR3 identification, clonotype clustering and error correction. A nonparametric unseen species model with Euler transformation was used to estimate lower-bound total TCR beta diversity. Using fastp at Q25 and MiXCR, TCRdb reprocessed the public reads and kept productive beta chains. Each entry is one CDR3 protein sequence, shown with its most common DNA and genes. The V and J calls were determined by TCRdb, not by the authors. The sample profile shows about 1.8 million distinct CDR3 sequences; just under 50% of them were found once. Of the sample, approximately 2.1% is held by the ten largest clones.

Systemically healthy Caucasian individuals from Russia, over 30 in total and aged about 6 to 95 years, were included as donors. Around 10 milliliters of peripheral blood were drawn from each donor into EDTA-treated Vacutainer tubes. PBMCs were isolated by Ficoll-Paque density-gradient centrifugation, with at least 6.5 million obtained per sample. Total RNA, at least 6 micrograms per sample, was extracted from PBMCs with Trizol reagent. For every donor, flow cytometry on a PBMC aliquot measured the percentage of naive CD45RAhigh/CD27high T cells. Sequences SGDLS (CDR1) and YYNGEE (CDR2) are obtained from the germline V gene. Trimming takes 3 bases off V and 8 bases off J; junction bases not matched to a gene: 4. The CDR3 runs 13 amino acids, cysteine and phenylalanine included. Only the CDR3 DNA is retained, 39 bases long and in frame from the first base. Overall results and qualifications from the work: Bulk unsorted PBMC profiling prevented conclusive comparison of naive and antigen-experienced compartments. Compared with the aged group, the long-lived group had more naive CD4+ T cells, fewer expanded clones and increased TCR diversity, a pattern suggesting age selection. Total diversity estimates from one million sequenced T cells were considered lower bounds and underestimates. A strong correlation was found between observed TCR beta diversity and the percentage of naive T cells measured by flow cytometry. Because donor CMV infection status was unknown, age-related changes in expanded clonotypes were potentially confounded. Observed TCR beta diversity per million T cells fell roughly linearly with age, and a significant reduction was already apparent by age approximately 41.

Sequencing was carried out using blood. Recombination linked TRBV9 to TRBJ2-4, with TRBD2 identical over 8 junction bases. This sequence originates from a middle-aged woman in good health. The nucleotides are TGTGCCAGCAGCGCGGGACTAGTGGACATTCAGTACTTC. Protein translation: CASSAGLVDIQYF.